The 2 T cell receptor beta chains listed next were all sequenced from one sample in a study of T-cell reconstitution after alpha-beta-depleted transplantation in children. TCRbeta library preparation incorporated unique molecular identifiers. From the PCR reads, TCRdb called clonotypes with MiXCR, one entry per CDR3 protein. This table has 200,000 to 250,000 distinct CDR3 sequences, about a tenth appearing once. The starting material was PBMCs, obtained before TCRalphabeta/CD19-depleted stem cell transplant. Every receptor here comes from a child younger than two with acute myeloid leukemia, due to receive a stem cell transplant.

This clonotype was seen repeatedly, ten times or more. The rearrangement uses TRBV6-5 and TRBJ2-1; TRBD1 might be the D (5 bases). V was trimmed by 2 bases and J by 6 bases, leaving 11 bases between them. The CDR3 contains 14 residues. Germline CDR1 MNHEY, CDR2 SVGAGI. This chain's CDR3 is CASSYPQGPNEQFF. CDR3 DNA: TGTGCCAGCAGTTACCCTCAGGGTCCCAATGAGCAGTTCTTC.

J is TRBJ2-1 and V is TRBV24-1; a possible D gene is TRBD2 (6 bases). V was clipped by 3 bases and J by 5 bases, with 19 bases between them. Germline loops: CDR1 KGHDR, CDR2 SFDVKD. The CDR3 consists of 17 residues. The CDR3 DNA is TGTGCCACCAGTGATGAGCCCCTTTTGACTAGACACAATGAGCAGTTCTTC. This translates into CATSDEPLLTRHNEQFF.